This is a list of T cell receptor beta chains from one sample in a study of OX40 agonist ivuxolimab in advanced cancers. Here immunoSEQ multiplex PCR was the method, and the copy in TCRdb shows in-frame clones only, minus some. The table includes under 55,000 clones, over 70% detected once. The input for sequencing was CD4+ or CD8+ T cells sorted from blood, taken in a trial of the OX40 agonist ivuxolimab. The receptor source for this set is an adult with an advanced solid tumor such as melanoma, head and neck, liver or kidney cancer. CDR3s include the opening cysteine and the closing phenylalanine or tryptophan. Fields, in order: J gene, D gene, clone size, V gene, CDR3 protein, CDR3 DNA. A D gene is named only where the DNA matches it firmly. Expanded clones get a size class; other rows say once, few or many, or leave the size out.

>TRBJ1-6|-|few|TRBV6-5
CASSYHRDTDSPLHF
TGTGCCAGCAGTTACCACCGGGACACCGATTCACCCCTCCACTTT
>TRBJ1-2|TRBD1|-|TRBV10-3
CAISGTVNVNYGYTF
TGTGCCATCAGCGGGACAGTAAATGTTAACTATGGCTACACCTTC
>TRBJ1-3|TRBD1|-|TRBV7-9
CASSLATGVGNTIYF
TGTGCCAGCAGCTTAGCGACAGGGGTGGGAAACACCATATATTTT
>TRBJ2-2|-|-|TRBV21-1
CATGTAAGELFF
TGTGCCACGGGGACGGCTGCCGGGGAGCTGTTTTTT
>TRBJ2-1|-|few|TRBV5-4
CASSLGLAGSYNEQFF
TGTGCCAGCAGCTTGGGGCTAGCAGGCTCCTACAATGAGCAGTTCTTC
>TRBJ2-5|TRBD2|-|TRBV19
CASRPLAGVETQYF
TGTGCCAGTAGACCACTAGCGGGGGTTGAGACCCAGTACTTC
>TRBJ2-1|-|-|TRBV10-1
CASSLRLANNEQFF
TGCGCCAGCAGTCTTCGACTCGCGAACAATGAGCAGTTCTTC
>TRBJ1-1|-|-|TRBV6-1
CASSGYLHNTEAFF
TGTGCCAGCAGTGGTTATCTTCATAACACTGAAGCTTTCTTT
>TRBJ1-2|TRBD1|many|TRBV6-5
CASRRQGGGYGYTF
TGTGCCAGCAGACGACAGGGCGGGGGCTATGGCTACACCTTC
>TRBJ1-1|-|once|TRBV28
CASSLDTATVTFF
TGTGCCAGCAGTTTGGACACTGCCACTGTAACTTTCTTT
>TRBJ2-5|-|-|TRBV13
CASSTAGVETQYF
TGTGCCAGCAGCACTGCAGGCGTAGAGACCCAGTACTTC
>TRBJ2-7|TRBD1|-|TRBV19
CASSADRVWGEQYF
TGTGCCAGTAGTGCCGACAGGGTGTGGGGCGAGCAGTACTTC
>TRBJ1-3|-|-|TRBV9
CASSPYLGGSGNTIYF
TGTGCCAGCAGCCCTTACTTAGGGGGGTCTGGAAACACCATATATTTT
>TRBJ2-3|TRBD1|-|TRBV28
CASSPGQLTDTQYF
TGTGCCAGCAGTCCGGGACAGCTCACAGATACGCAGTATTTT
>TRBJ2-1|-|-|TRBV7-9
CASSLAGRNEQFF
TGTGCCAGCAGCTTAGCGGGACGCAATGAGCAGTTCTTC
>TRBJ2-1|TRBD2|few|TRBV7-2
CASTLAGVSNEQFF
TGTGCCAGCACACTAGCGGGAGTGTCCAATGAGCAGTTCTTC
>TRBJ1-2|-|-|TRBV7-2
CASSSSVGYTF
TGTGCCAGCAGCTCTAGCGTGGGCTACACCTTC
>TRBJ1-1|-|-|TRBV30
CAWGRGQNTEAFF
TGTGCCTGGGGGCGGGGGCAAAACACTGAAGCTTTCTTT
>TRBJ1-2|TRBD1|few|TRBV9
CASSVAWGQGYTF
TGTGCCAGCAGCGTAGCGTGGGGACAGGGCTACACCTTC
>TRBJ2-2|TRBD2|few|TRBV18
CASSPGTSGATGELFF
TGTGCCAGCTCACCAGGGACTAGCGGTGCCACCGGGGAGCTGTTTTTT
>TRBJ2-1|TRBD1|-|TRBV5-4
CASSLRQGRDWEQFF
TGTGCCAGCAGCCTTAGACAGGGGCGAGATTGGGAGCAGTTCTTC
>TRBJ2-3|-|-|TRBV7-2
CASSLSVTDTQYF
TGTGCCAGCAGCTTAAGCGTTACAGATACGCAGTATTTT
>TRBJ2-6|TRBD2|once|TRBV30
CAWSAGAGVSGANVLTF
TGTGCCTGGAGTGCCGGGGCGGGAGTCTCTGGGGCCAACGTCCTGACTTTC
>TRBJ2-1|-|-|TRBV12-5
CASGLVIGGNEQFF
TGTGCTAGTGGTTTGGTAATTGGCGGGAATGAGCAGTTCTTC
>TRBJ2-3|TRBD2|-|TRBV11-2
CASSRPSEAAGGDTQYF
TGTGCCAGCAGCCGCCCTAGTGAGGCGGCGGGGGGAGATACGCAGTATTTT
>TRBJ1-1|-|-|TRBV7-2
CASSFSAGMLTEAFF
TGTGCCAGCAGCTTCTCCGCAGGGATGTTGACTGAAGCTTTCTTT
>TRBJ1-5|TRBD1|-|TRBV28
CASSLSGGTVLYSNQPQHF
TGTGCCAGCAGTCTCTCCGGTGGGACAGTGCTATATAGCAATCAGCCCCAGCATTTT
>TRBJ1-1|TRBD1|-|TRBV28
CASSSQGGHTEAFF
TGTGCCAGCAGTTCACAAGGGGGCCACACTGAAGCTTTCTTT
>TRBJ2-3|TRBD2|-|TRBV9
CARKLAGCTDTQYF
TGTGCCCGAAAACTAGCGGGGTGCACAGATACGCAGTATTTT
>TRBJ2-2|-|few|TRBV5-1
CASIEGGRGNTGELFF
TGCGCCAGCATCGAGGGGGGACGCGGGAACACCGGGGAGCTGTTTTTT
>TRBJ2-3|-|-|TRBV10-3
CAISELAALKTTDTQYF
TGTGCCATCAGTGAGTTGGCAGCCCTAAAAACTACAGATACGCAGTATTTT
>TRBJ1-5|-|-|TRBV27
CASRLSGGIGAQHF
TGTGCCAGCAGGCTTTCTGGGGGGATCGGGGCCCAGCATTTT
>TRBJ2-3|-|-|TRBV18
CASSPTGTDTQYF
TGTGCCAGCTCACCAACAGGCACAGATACGCAGTATTTT
>TRBJ1-2|TRBD1|-|TRBV9
CASSTYPGTANYGYTF
TGTGCCAGCAGCACATACCCCGGGACAGCTAACTATGGCTACACCTTC
>TRBJ2-2|-|once|TRBV5-4
CASSLELDTGELFF
TGTGCCAGCAGCTTGGAGCTGGACACCGGGGAGCTGTTTTTT
>TRBJ2-5|-|-|TRBV5-1
CASSVNSRETQYF
TGCGCCAGCAGCGTAAATAGCAGAGAGACCCAGTACTTC
>TRBJ2-1|TRBD2|medium-sized|TRBV28
CATERTSEREQFF
TGTGCCACCGAGAGGACTAGCGAGCGTGAGCAGTTCTTC
>TRBJ1-5|-|few|TRBV2
CASSDWDLNQPQHF
TGTGCCAGCAGTGATTGGGACCTTAATCAGCCCCAGCATTTT
>TRBJ2-5|TRBD2|-|TRBV6-5
CASKSLAGQETQYF
TGTGCCAGCAAATCATTAGCGGGGCAAGAGACCCAGTACTTC
>TRBJ1-2|TRBD1|once|TRBV7-2
CASSLDGTATGYTF
TGTGCCAGCAGCTTAGATGGGACAGCAACTGGCTACACCTTC
>TRBJ1-2|TRBD1|-|TRBV5-4
CASSDRTGYGYTF
TGTGCCAGCAGCGACCGGACAGGGTATGGCTACACCTTC
>TRBJ2-7|TRBD2|-|TRBV29-1
CSVAASGLGQQYF
TGCAGCGTTGCTGCTAGCGGCCTAGGACAGCAGTACTTC
>TRBJ1-2|-|-|TRBV19
CASTPWANYGYTF
TGTGCCAGTACCCCGTGGGCTAACTATGGCTACACCTTC
>TRBJ2-1|TRBD1|-|TRBV27
CATMTLGQGTYNEQFF
TGTGCCACCATGACCCTGGGACAGGGGACCTACAATGAGCAGTTCTTC
>TRBJ2-1|-|-|TRBV27
CASSLSAAGSSYNEQFF
TGTGCCAGCAGTTTAAGTGCTGCGGGAAGCTCCTACAATGAGCAGTTCTTC
>TRBJ1-2|-|-|TRBV7-3
CASSLGHYGYTF
TGTGCCAGCAGCTTAGGACACTATGGCTACACCTTC
>TRBJ1-2|-|once|TRBV19
CASSDDRYYGYTF
TGTGCCAGTAGTGATGACCGGTACTATGGCTACACCTTC
>TRBJ2-7|-|-|TRBV9
CASSVNQDGYPEQYF
TGTGCCAGCAGCGTAAACCAGGACGGTTACCCCGAGCAGTACTTC
>TRBJ2-3|TRBD1|-|TRBV7-3
CASSLSRDRGLDTQYF
TGTGCCAGCAGCCTAAGCCGGGACAGGGGGTTGGATACGCAGTATTTT
>TRBJ1-1|-|once|TRBV5-8
CASSLFGSRVNTEAFF
TGTGCCAGCAGCTTGTTTGGTTCCCGGGTGAACACTGAAGCTTTCTTT
>TRBJ2-5|TRBD2|-|TRBV5-5
CASSRTSGRGETQYF
TGTGCCAGCAGCAGGACTAGCGGGAGGGGAGAGACCCAGTACTTC
>TRBJ1-3|-|-|TRBV7-6
CASSADSGNTIYF
TGTGCCAGCAGCGCCGACTCTGGAAACACCATATATTTT
>TRBJ1-1|-|-|TRBV5-1
CASSYTGLQPFF
TGCGCCAGCAGCTACACAGGGCTTCAACCTTTCTTT
>TRBJ1-4|-|-|TRBV25-1
CASRGTDEKLFF
TGTGCCAGCAGGGGGACCGACGAAAAACTGTTTTTT